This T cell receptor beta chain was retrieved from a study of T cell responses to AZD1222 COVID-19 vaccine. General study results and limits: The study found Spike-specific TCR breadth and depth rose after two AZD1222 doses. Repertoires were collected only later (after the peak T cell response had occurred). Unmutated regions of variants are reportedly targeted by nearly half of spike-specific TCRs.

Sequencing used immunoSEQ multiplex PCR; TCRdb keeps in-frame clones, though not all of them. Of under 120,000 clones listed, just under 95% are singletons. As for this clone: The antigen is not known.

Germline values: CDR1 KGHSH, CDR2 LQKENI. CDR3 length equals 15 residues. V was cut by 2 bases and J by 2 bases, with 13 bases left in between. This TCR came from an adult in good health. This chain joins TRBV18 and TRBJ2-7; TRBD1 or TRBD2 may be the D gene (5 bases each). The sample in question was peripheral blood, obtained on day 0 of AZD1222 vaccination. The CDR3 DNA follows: TGTGCCAGCTCACCATGGGACGGGGAAACCTACGAGCAGTACTTC. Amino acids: CASSPWDGETYEQYF.